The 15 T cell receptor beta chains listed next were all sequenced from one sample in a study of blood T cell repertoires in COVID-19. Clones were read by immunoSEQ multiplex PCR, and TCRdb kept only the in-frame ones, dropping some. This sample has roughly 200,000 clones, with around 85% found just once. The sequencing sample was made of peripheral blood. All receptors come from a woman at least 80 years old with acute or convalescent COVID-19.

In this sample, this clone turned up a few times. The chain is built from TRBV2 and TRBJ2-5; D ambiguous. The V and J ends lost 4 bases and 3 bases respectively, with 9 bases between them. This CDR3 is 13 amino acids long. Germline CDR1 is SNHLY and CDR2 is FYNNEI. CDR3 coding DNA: TGTGCCAGCAGTGTAAATCAGAAAGAGACCCAGTACTTC. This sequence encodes CASSVNQKETQYF.

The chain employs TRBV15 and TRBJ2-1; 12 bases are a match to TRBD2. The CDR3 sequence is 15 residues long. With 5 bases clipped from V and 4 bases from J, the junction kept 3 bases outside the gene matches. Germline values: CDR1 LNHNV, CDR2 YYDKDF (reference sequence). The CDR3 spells CATSRTSGIYNEQFF. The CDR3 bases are TGTGCCACCAGCCGGACTAGCGGGATATACAATGAGCAGTTCTTC.

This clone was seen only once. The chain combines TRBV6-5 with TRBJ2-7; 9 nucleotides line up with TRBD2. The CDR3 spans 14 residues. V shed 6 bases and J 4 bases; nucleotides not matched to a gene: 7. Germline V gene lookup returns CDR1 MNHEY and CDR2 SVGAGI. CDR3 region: CASRVSGSGYEQYF. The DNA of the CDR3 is TGTGCCAGCAGAGTTAGCGGGAGCGGGTACGAGCAGTACTTC.

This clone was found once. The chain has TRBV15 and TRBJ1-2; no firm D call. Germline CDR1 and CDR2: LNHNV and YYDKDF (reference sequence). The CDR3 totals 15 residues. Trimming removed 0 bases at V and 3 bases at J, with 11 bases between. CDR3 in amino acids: CATSRDPATDYGYTF. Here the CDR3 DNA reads TGTGCCACCAGCAGAGATCCCGCCACGGACTATGGCTACACCTTC.

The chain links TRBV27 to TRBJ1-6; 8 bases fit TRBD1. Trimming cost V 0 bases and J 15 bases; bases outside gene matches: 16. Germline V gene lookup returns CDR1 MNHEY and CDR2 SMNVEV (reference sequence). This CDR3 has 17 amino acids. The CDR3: CASSLSIAGTGLRHLHF. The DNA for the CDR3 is TGTGCCAGCAGTTTATCCATTGCCGGGACAGGCCTACGCCACCTCCACTTT.

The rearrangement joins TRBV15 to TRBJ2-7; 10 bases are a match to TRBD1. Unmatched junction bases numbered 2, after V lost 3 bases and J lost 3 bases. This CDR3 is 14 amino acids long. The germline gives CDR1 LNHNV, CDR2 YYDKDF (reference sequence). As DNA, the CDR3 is TGTGCCACCAGCAGTAGGACAGGGGGCTACGAGCAGTACTTC. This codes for CATSSRTGGYEQYF.

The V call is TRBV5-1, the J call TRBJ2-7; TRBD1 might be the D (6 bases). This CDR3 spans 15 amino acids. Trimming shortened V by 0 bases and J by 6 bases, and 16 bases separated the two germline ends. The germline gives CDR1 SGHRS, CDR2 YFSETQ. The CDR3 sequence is CASSLVGGPSGEQYF. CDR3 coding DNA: TGCGCCAGCAGCTTGGTAGGGGGTCCAAGCGGCGAGCAGTACTTC.

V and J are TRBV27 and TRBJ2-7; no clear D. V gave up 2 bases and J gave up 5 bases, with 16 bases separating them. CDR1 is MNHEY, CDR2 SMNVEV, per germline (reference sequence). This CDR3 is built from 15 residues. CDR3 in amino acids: CASSLLAAGTHEQYF. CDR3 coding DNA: TGTGCCAGCAGTTTACTGGCGGCCGGTACACACGAGCAGTACTTC.

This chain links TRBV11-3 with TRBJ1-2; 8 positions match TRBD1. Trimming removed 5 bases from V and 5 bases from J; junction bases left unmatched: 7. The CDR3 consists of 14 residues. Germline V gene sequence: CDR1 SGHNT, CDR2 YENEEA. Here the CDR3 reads CASSVADREYGYTF. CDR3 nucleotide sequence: TGTGCCAGCAGCGTAGCGGACAGGGAATATGGCTACACCTTC.

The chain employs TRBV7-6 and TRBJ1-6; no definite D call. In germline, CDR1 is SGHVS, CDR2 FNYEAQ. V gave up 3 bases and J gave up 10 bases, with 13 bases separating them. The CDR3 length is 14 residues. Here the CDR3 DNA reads TGTGCCAGCAGCTTGGGAGAGTTCGGATCACCCCTCCACTTT. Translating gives CASSLGEFGSPLHF.

In DNA, the CDR3 is TGTGCCAGCAGGGAGTCGGTCAGTTCTGAAGCTTTCTTT. It translates to CASRESVSSEAFF. V is TRBV6-5 and J is TRBJ1-1; D unclear. Germline assignment: CDR1 MNHEY and CDR2 SVGAGI. With 6 bases removed from V and 6 bases from J, the gap between germline ends came to 14 bases. This CDR3 is 13 amino acids long.

CDR3 sequence (DNA): TGCGCCAGCAGCCGATCCGGGACAGGGGCTTCACGGGATGGCTACACCTTC. Amino acid sequence: CASSRSGTGASRDGYTF. The rearrangement joins TRBV5-1 to TRBJ1-2, with 10 bases that match TRBD1. Germline loops: CDR1 SGHRS, CDR2 YFSETQ. This CDR3 contains 17 residues. Unmatched junction bases numbered 15, after V lost 4 bases and J lost 6 bases.

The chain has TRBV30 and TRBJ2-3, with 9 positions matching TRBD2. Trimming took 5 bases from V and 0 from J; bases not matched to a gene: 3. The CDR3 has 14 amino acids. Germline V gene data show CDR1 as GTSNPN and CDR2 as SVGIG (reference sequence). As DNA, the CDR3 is TGTGCCTGGGGGGGACTAGCTAGCACAGATACGCAGTATTTT. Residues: CAWGGLASTDTQYF.

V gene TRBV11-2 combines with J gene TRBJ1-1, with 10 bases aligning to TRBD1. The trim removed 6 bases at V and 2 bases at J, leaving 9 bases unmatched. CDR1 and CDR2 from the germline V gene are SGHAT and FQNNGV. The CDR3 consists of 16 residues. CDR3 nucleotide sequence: TGTGCCAGCAGGAAAGGGACAGGGGCGATAAACACTGAAGCTTTCTTT. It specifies CASRKGTGAINTEAFF.

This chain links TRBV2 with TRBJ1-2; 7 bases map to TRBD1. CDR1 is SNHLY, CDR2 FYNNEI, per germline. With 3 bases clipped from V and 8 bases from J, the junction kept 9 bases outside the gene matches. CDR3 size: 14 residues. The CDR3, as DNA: TGTGCCAGCAGTGATTGGAGGGAAGGGGGCGGCTACACCTTC. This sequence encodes CASSDWREGGGYTF.